One sample yielded the 31 T cell receptor beta chains listed below, sequenced in a study of shared clonotypes between healthy human individuals. Naive CD8 cells lacked CD45RO and underwent positive selection for CCR7, leaving out terminally differentiated effector memory CD45RA+ cells. Using immunoSEQ multiplex PCR, the repertoire was profiled, and TCRdb retains in-frame clones only, with some absent. The data show about 1,900,000 clones, 85% to 95% seen once. The sequenced sample consisted of naive CD8+ T cells sorted from blood. The receptors here all came from a man aged 18 to 29 in good health.

V gene TRBV21-1 combines with J gene TRBJ1-1; the table calls TRBD1, which could not be checked here. TRBV21-1 is marked as a pseudogene. The CDR3 is made up of 12 amino acids. The CDR3, as DNA: TGTGCCGGGGACAGCATCTTCACTGAAGCTTTCTTT. This sequence encodes CAGDSIFTEAFF.

The V and J genes are TRBV4-2 and TRBJ2-5, with 9 bases identical to TRBD2. V lost 1 base to trimming and J lost 6 bases; unmatched junction nucleotides: 6. The CDR3 is 15 amino acids. Germline V lookup: CDR1 LGHNA, CDR2 YNFKEQ. CDR3 loop: CASSQGTSALKTQYF. The CDR3 coding sequence is TGTGCCAGCAGCCAAGGGACTAGCGCCTTAAAGACCCAGTACTTC.

The chain carries TRBV30 and TRBJ2-3, with D hard to call. CDR3 length: 12 amino acids. Deletions cut 4 bases from V and 4 bases from J, with 9 bases between. Germline loops: CDR1 GTSNPN, CDR2 SVGIG (reference sequence). CDR3 sequence (DNA): TGTGCCTGGAATTCACTCGCAGATACGCAGTATTTT. Translated: CAWNSLADTQYF. The full variable domain, completed using reference TRBV30 and TRBJ2-3, is SQTIHQWPATLVQPVGSPLSLECTVEGTSNPNLYWYRQAAGRGLQLLFYSVGIGQISSEVPQNLSASRPQDRQFILSSKKLLLSDSGFYLCAWNSLADTQYFGPGTRLTVL.

The V call is TRBV29-1, the J call TRBJ2-7, with 7 bases identical to TRBD1. Germline V gene lookup returns CDR1 SQVTM and CDR2 ANQGSEA. V shed 4 bases and J 3 bases; nucleotides not matched to a gene: 6. The CDR3 has 13 amino acids. This CDR3 reads CSVVPRGFYEQYF. The CDR3, as DNA: TGCAGCGTTGTCCCCAGGGGGTTCTACGAGCAGTACTTC.

The chain links TRBV11-3 to TRBJ2-4, with D unclear. CDR3 size: 14 residues. Germline V gene sequence: CDR1 SGHNT, CDR2 YENEEA. The V end lost 8 bases, the J end lost 1 base, and 12 bases lay between the germline ends. DNA of the CDR3: TGTGCCAGCCCTTTCCCCGCCGCCAAAAACATTCAGTACTTC. It encodes CASPFPAAKNIQYF.

The CDR3 nucleotides are TGTGCCAGCAGTGAATCTCAGGGCGGGGAAGAGACCCAGTACTTC. Amino acids: CASSESQGGEETQYF. The chain has TRBV25-1 and TRBJ2-5; D is perhaps TRBD2 (6 bases). The CDR3 totals 15 residues. V was shortened by 1 base and J by 3 bases, with 12 bases between the two germline ends. Germline V gives CDR1 MGHDK, CDR2 SYGVNS.

This chain uses TRBV4-2 with TRBJ1-2; tentatively, D is TRBD1 (5 bases). With 4 bases removed from V and 4 bases from J, the gap between germline ends came to 13 bases. Germline V gives CDR1 LGHNA, CDR2 YNFKEQ. The CDR3 loop spans 14 amino acids. CDR3 residues: CASSPTEGLYGYTF. As DNA, the CDR3 is TGTGCCAGCAGCCCAACAGAGGGGCTCTATGGCTACACCTTC.

This chain links TRBV5-4 with TRBJ2-7; a possible D gene is TRBD1 (5 bases). CDR1 SGHNT and CDR2 YYREEE come from the germline V gene (reference sequence). V shed 0 bases and J shed 2 bases, with 15 bases lying between them. This CDR3 region has 16 residues. For the CDR3, the DNA is TGTGCCAGCAGCTTGGAGACAGCTACTTCGACCTACGAGCAGTACTTC. The encoded protein is CASSLETATSTYEQYF.

V usage is TRBV13 and J usage is TRBJ1-2; possible D gene TRBD1, 6 bases. CDR1 PRHDT and CDR2 FYEKMQ come from the germline V gene (reference sequence). Between the trimmed V and J ends, which lost 5 bases and 3 bases, there was a span of 10 bases. The CDR3 is 13 amino acids. This CDR3 is CASSEGTHYGYTF. As DNA, the CDR3 is TGTGCCAGCAGCGAGGGGACACACTATGGCTACACCTTC.

The J gene is TRBJ2-3, the V gene TRBV5-6; 10 bases are shared with TRBD2. V dropped 0 bases and J dropped 2; count of bases not matched to a gene: 3. CDR3 length: 16 residues. Looked up from germline, CDR1 is SGHDT and CDR2 is YYEEEE. The CDR3 DNA is TGTGCCAGCAGCTTGGGGCTAGCGGGGGCCACAGATACGCAGTATTTT. The encoded protein is CASSLGLAGATDTQYF.

The chain uses TRBV13 and TRBJ2-7, with no clear D. This CDR3 region has 12 residues. Germline CDR1 reads PRHDT; CDR2 reads FYEKMQ (reference sequence). Trimming took 8 bases from V and 2 from J, leaving 10 bases between them. CDR3 nucleotide sequence: TGTGCCAGCGCTAAGGAAACCTACGAGCAGTACTTC. It specifies CASAKETYEQYF.

This chain connects TRBV19 to TRBJ1-1; D is undetermined. This CDR3 contains 13 residues. CDR1 LNHDA and CDR2 SQIVND come from the germline V gene (reference sequence). V dropped 4 bases and J dropped 6 bases, with 12 bases sitting between them. CDR3 DNA: TGTGCCAGTAGTACCCCGGGCCCACCTGAAGCTTTCTTT. This codes for CASSTPGPPEAFF.

A remark on this clone: At the DNA level, this CDR3 is encoded by other sequences in the same sample as well. The CDR3 coding sequence is TGCGCCAGCTCTTCGGGGGGCGACTATGGCTACACCTTC. Protein sequence: CASSSGGDYGYTF. The chain couples TRBV5-1 to TRBJ1-2, with a tentative D call TRBD1 (6 bases). From germline, CDR1 is SGHRS and CDR2 YFSETQ. The CDR3 runs 13 residues. The V end lost 7 bases, the J end lost 3 bases, and 13 bases lay between the germline ends.

The chain couples TRBV6-1 to TRBJ2-7; TRBD2 is a possible D gene (6 bases). This CDR3 spans 13 amino acids. V was trimmed by 4 bases and J by 4 bases, leaving 11 bases between them. The germline V gene encodes CDR1 MNHNS and CDR2 SASEGT. DNA of the CDR3: TGTGCCAGCAGTGGTAATAGCGGTTACGAGCAGTACTTC. Protein: CASSGNSGYEQYF.

The rearrangement links TRBV1 to TRBJ1-2; TRBD1 reflects the table's D call only, with no check against the DNA. TRBV1 is reported as a pseudogene. The CDR3 is 19 residues long. CDR3 sequence (DNA): TGCACCAGCAGCCCGAAGACGCCCTCTAGAACAGGGAAAACCTATGGCTACACCTTC. It encodes CTSSPKTPSRTGKTYGYTF.

The J gene is TRBJ2-3, the V gene TRBV7-9, with a weak D call TRBD2 (5 bases). This CDR3 region has 16 residues. Germline V CDR1 and CDR2: SEHNR, FQNEAQ (reference sequence). V was trimmed by 5 bases and J by 2 bases, leaving 17 bases between them. This CDR3 is CASSTAGSDPTDTQYF. CDR3 sequence (DNA): TGTGCCAGCAGCACGGCTGGTAGCGACCCCACAGATACGCAGTATTTT.

The V and J genes are TRBV5-6 and TRBJ2-7; D possibly corresponds to TRBD1 (5 bases). CDR3 length: 12 amino acids. The V end lost 7 bases, the J end lost 0 bases, and 8 bases lay between the germline ends. Germline loops: CDR1 SGHDT, CDR2 YYEEEE. The CDR3 sequence: CASFDSSYEQYF. CDR3 in DNA: TGTGCCAGCTTCGACAGCTCCTACGAGCAGTACTTC.

The V call is TRBV5-6, the J call TRBJ2-7, with 12 bases aligning to TRBD1. V lost 6 bases and J lost 6; bases outside the gene matches: 13. Germline assignment: CDR1 SGHDT and CDR2 YYEEEE. This CDR3 comprises 16 residues. In nucleotides, the CDR3 is TGTGCCAGCACCCTCCTCCGAGGGACAGGGGGCCTCGAGCAGTACTTC. This translates into CASTLLRGTGGLEQYF. The variable domain in full, completed from reference TRBV5-6 and TRBJ2-7, reads DAGVTQSPTHLIKTRGQQVTLRCSPKSGHDTVSWYQQALGQGPQFIFQYYEEEERQRGNFPDRFSGHQFPNYSSELNVNALLLGDSALYLCASTLLRGTGGLEQYFGPGTRLTVT.

The chain joins TRBV13 to TRBJ2-1; TRBD2 is a possible D gene (5 bases). CDR1 is PRHDT and CDR2 is FYEKMQ in the germline V gene (reference sequence). Between the trimmed V and J ends, which lost 0 bases and 2 bases, there was a span of 11 bases. The CDR3 consists of 16 residues. DNA for the CDR3: TGTGCCAGCAGCTTAGGCTCGGGAATAGCCTACAATGAGCAGTTCTTC. As protein: CASSLGSGIAYNEQFF.

Concerning this clone: The sample contains more than one DNA sequence encoding this CDR3. The rearrangement uses TRBV28 and TRBJ2-2, with 9 bases fitting TRBD1. CDR3 length equals 14 residues. Germline V gene sequence: CDR1 MDHEN, CDR2 SYDVKM. Germline trimming cut 4 bases from V and 5 bases from J; bases unmatched to any gene: 2. CDR3 coding DNA: TGTGCCAGCAGTTCGACAGGGGGAACCGGGGAGCTGTTTTTT. Protein: CASSSTGGTGELFF.

The chain joins TRBV9 to TRBJ1-2; 9 positions agree with TRBD1. Trimming cost V 2 bases and J 6 bases; bases outside gene matches: 5. CDR3 length equals 14 residues. The germline gives CDR1 SGDLS, CDR2 YYNGEE. The CDR3 sequence is CASSVMTGGDGYTF. CDR3 DNA sequence: TGTGCCAGCAGCGTTATGACAGGGGGGGATGGCTACACCTTC. Drawing the rest from reference TRBV9 and TRBJ1-2, the complete variable domain is DSGVTQTPKHLITATGQRVTLRCSPRSGDLSVYWYQQSLDQGLQFLIQYYNGEERAKGNILERFSAQQFPDLHSELNLSSLELGDSALYFCASSVMTGGDGYTFGSGTRLTVV.

The chain employs TRBV5-1 and TRBJ2-7, with D hard to call. V was pared by 2 bases and J by 4 bases, with 19 bases between. This CDR3 contains 16 residues. Looked up from germline, CDR1 is SGHRS and CDR2 is YFSETQ. Here the CDR3 DNA reads TGCGCCAGCAGCTTTACTTACACCTCTCCGTTGTACGAGCAGTACTTC. Protein product: CASSFTYTSPLYEQYF.

This chain connects TRBV7-6 to TRBJ2-2, with D perhaps being TRBD1 or TRBD2 (5 bases each). Per the germline V gene, CDR1 is SGHVS and CDR2 is FNYEAQ. V gave up 5 bases and J gave up 6 bases, with 16 bases separating them. The CDR3 has 15 residues. In DNA, the CDR3 is TGTGCCAGCAGCCTTAGAGGGGAAGGGGCCGGGGAGCTGTTTTTT. It translates to CASSLRGEGAGELFF. Based on the CDR3 plus reference TRBV7-6 and TRBJ2-2, the full variable domain is GAGVSQSPRYKVTKRGQDVALRCDPISGHVSLYWYRQALGQGPEFLTYFNYEAQQDKSGLPNDRFSAERPEGSISTLTIQRTEQRDSAMYRCASSLRGEGAGELFFGEGSRLTVL.

The chain employs TRBV6-5 and TRBJ1-4, with unresolved D. Trimming stripped 3 bases from V and 4 bases from J, with 12 bases between. This CDR3 has 15 amino acids. CDR1 and CDR2 from the germline V gene are MNHEY and SVGAGI. In DNA form, the CDR3 reads TGTGCCAGCAGTTATGTAGGTGGGGTTAATGAAAAACTGTTTTTT. As protein: CASSYVGGVNEKLFF.

The chain carries TRBV6-5 and TRBJ2-7; TRBD1 might be the D (5 bases). Per germline, CDR1 MNHEY and CDR2 SVGAGI. V was clipped by 0 bases and J by 6 bases, with 18 bases between them. The CDR3 length is 16 residues. CDR3 in DNA: TGTGCCAGCAGTTACTCGACCAGGGCCCGACGGTCCGAGCAGTACTTC. Protein sequence: CASSYSTRARRSEQYF.

This sequence joins TRBV27 and TRBJ2-3; 7 bases are a match to TRBD1. CDR1 MNHEY and CDR2 SMNVEV come from the germline V gene (reference sequence). V shed 5 bases, J shed 6 bases, and the junction held 8 bases outside the gene matches. The CDR3 length is 14 residues. CDR3 nucleotides: TGTGCCAGCAGTCCACAGGGGTCAGGGGATACGCAGTATTTT. Translating gives CASSPQGSGDTQYF.

This chain connects TRBV27 to TRBJ2-1; weak D call: TRBD2 (6 bases). This CDR3 has 15 amino acids. The germline V gene has CDR1 MNHEY and CDR2 SMNVEV (reference sequence). Between the trimmed V and J ends, which lost 7 bases and 0 bases, there was a span of 13 bases. This CDR3 reads CASMGEADSYNEQFF. In DNA, the CDR3 is TGTGCCAGCATGGGGGAGGCGGACTCCTACAATGAGCAGTTCTTC.

This chain links TRBV2 with TRBJ2-7; 8 nucleotides align to TRBD1. The CDR3 is 13 amino acids. Germline V gives CDR1 SNHLY, CDR2 FYNNEI. V lost 8 bases to trimming and J lost 2 bases; unmatched junction nucleotides: 5. The CDR3 DNA reads TGTGCCAGCTGCGCGGGACAGGCCTACGAGCAGTACTTC. This sequence encodes CASCAGQAYEQYF.

This sequence joins TRBV13 and TRBJ1-1, with TRBD1 matching 11 bases. The V segment lost 5 bases and the J segment 1 base; nucleotides outside the gene matches: 6. The CDR3 has 16 amino acids. Germline values: CDR1 PRHDT, CDR2 FYEKMQ (reference sequence). The CDR3 protein is CASSPRTGGGNTEAFF. In nucleotides, the CDR3 is TGTGCCAGCAGCCCCCGGACAGGGGGCGGGAACACTGAAGCTTTCTTT.

This chain uses TRBV19 with TRBJ1-1; D remains unclear. CDR1 LNHDA and CDR2 SQIVND come from the germline V gene (reference sequence). Between the trimmed V and J ends, which lost 1 base and 0 bases, there was a span of 12 bases. This CDR3 contains 16 residues. The DNA for the CDR3 is TGTGCCAGTAGTATAGCCCCAGTCCCCGTGAACACTGAAGCTTTCTTT. Its protein is CASSIAPVPVNTEAFF.

This chain joins TRBV5-6 and TRBJ2-1; no definite D call. Between the trimmed V and J ends, which lost 0 bases and 4 bases, there was a span of 8 bases. Germline CDR1 and CDR2: SGHDT and YYEEEE. The CDR3 loop spans 14 amino acids. CDR3: CASSLAAQYNEQFF. The CDR3 DNA reads as TGTGCCAGCAGCTTGGCTGCTCAGTACAATGAGCAGTTCTTC.